The present T cell receptor beta chain was sequenced within a study of T cells in narcolepsy. On the study more broadly: Healthy controls were enrolled alongside patients with narcolepsy type 1 or type 2. Overall study findings and caveats: Some memory CD4+ repertoires had no autoreactive clone sequences. Comparing one patient's CSF and blood CD4+ clonotypes highlighted HCRT- and TRIB2-specific autoreactive clonotypes.

Data came from immunoSEQ multiplex PCR; TCRdb stores just in-frame clones and leaves some out. Counted here are 15,000 to 20,000 clones, just over 85% occurring once; the ten biggest clones make up approximately 0.73%. This clone was seen a single time. Its antigen is not identified. Germline CDR1 and CDR2: SGHDN and FVKESK. The CDR3 spans 17 residues. V shed 1 base and J shed 2 bases, with 12 bases lying between them. Sequencing was done on a sample of memory (CD45RA-) CD4+ T cells from blood. The chain has TRBV14 and TRBJ1-6, with D possibly matching TRBD1 (5 bases). The receptor was derived from a human donor in good health. CDR3 nucleotide sequence: TGTGCCAGCAGCCAAGTTGCAGGGACCACCTATAATTCACCCCTCCACTTT. It specifies CASSQVAGTTYNSPLHF.